The 21 T cell receptor beta chains below come from one sample, sequenced in a study of T cells in women clearing cervical HPV infection. Profiling relied on immunoSEQ multiplex PCR, and the TCRdb table lists in-frame clones only, not all of them. The specimen's table records under 35,000 clones. The material sequenced was blood buffy coat. The source of these receptors is a woman between 18 and 69 years old with a cervical HPV16 infection that either progressed to CIN3+ or cleared (not recorded which).

About this clone itself: With the read ending 3 residues before the CDR3 end, the germline J gene is used to fill in that end. The V gene is TRBV2, the J gene TRBJ2-1, with D maybe TRBD1 (5 bases). This CDR3 is 15 amino acids long. V dropped 7 bases and J dropped 9 bases, with 22 bases sitting between them. Per the germline V gene, CDR1 is SNHLY and CDR2 is FYNNEI. CDR3 DNA (partial): TGTGCCAGCACCCCAGGGATAGGGCCTCGCACTGAG. This encodes CASTPGIGPRTE. The CDR3, in full, reads CASTPGIGPRTEQFF.

With respect to this clone: The read finishes 3 residues shy of the CDR3 end, and the germline J gene is used to complete it. The chain is built from TRBV5-1 and TRBJ1-1; 7 bases are shared with TRBD1. V dropped 4 bases and J dropped 2; count of bases not matched to a gene: 5. The CDR3 totals 14 residues. Germline loops: CDR1 SGHRS, CDR2 YFSETQ. This chain's CDR3 is CASSPGQSNTEAFF. CDR3 DNA, as far as it was read: TGCGCCAGCAGCCCGGGACAGAGTAACACTGAA. Supplemented by reference TRBV5-1 and TRBJ1-1, the full variable domain reads KAGVTQTPRYLIKTRGQQVTLSCSPISGHRSVSWYQQTPGQGLQFLFEYFSETQRNKGNFPGRFSGRQFSNSRSEMNVSTLELGDSALYLCASSPGQSNTEAFFGQGTRLTVV.

A remark on this clone: The read ends 3 residues shy of where the CDR3 ends; the end is completed using the germline J gene. The chain uses TRBV5-1 and TRBJ2-3; 7 bases map to TRBD2. J lost 2 bases, V lost 0 bases, and 9 bases had no gene match. The CDR3 spans 17 residues. Per germline, CDR1 SGHRS and CDR2 YFSETQ. Here the CDR3 reads CASSLEVISGPTDTQYF. The sequenced part of the CDR3 DNA is TGCGCCAGCAGCTTGGAGGTTATTAGCGGGCCCACAGATACG.

Points on this clone: Read data end 3 residues before the CDR3 end; the end is taken from the germline J gene. This chain links TRBV5-1 with TRBJ2-7; maybe TRBD1 (6 bases). Looked up from germline, CDR1 is SGHRS and CDR2 is YFSETQ. V was cut by 2 bases and J by 0 bases, with 9 bases left in between. The length of the CDR3 is 14 residues. The sequenced CDR3 bases are TGCGCCAGCAGCTTACACAGGGACTCCTACGAG. Its protein product is CASSLHRDSYE. The entire CDR3 sequence reads CASSLHRDSYEQYF.

Comment on this clone: The CDR3 end falls 3 residues outside the read, so it is completed with the germline J gene. The chain combines TRBV7-6 with TRBJ1-1; D is unclear. The CDR3 length is 13 residues. Germline lookup yields CDR1 SGHVS and CDR2 FNYEAQ. V shed 1 base and J shed 6 bases, with 9 bases lying between them. CDR3 in amino acids: CASSLGPRAEAFF. The CDR3 DNA, read in part, is TGTGCCAGCAGCTTAGGACCTAGAGCTGAA. The entire variable domain, with the rest obtained from reference TRBV7-6 and TRBJ1-1, is as follows: GAGVSQSPRYKVTKRGQDVALRCDPISGHVSLYWYRQALGQGPEFLTYFNYEAQQDKSGLPNDRFSAERPEGSISTLTIQRTEQRDSAMYRCASSLGPRAEAFFGQGTRLTVV.

For this clone: The read stops 3 residues short of the end of the CDR3; the missing end is completed from the germline J gene. The chain recombines TRBV14 with TRBJ2-5; no clear D gene. The CDR3 extends over 16 amino acids. The germline V gene has CDR1 SGHDN and CDR2 FVKESK. Trimming removed 5 bases at V and 1 base at J, with 17 bases between. CDR3 DNA, as far as it was read: TGTGCCAGCAGCATGATTTGGGCAGGCCCCCAAGAGACC. Its protein product is CASSMIWAGPQET. The full CDR3 protein is CASSMIWAGPQETQYF. The full variable domain, rest sourced from reference TRBV14 and TRBJ2-5, is EAGVTQFPSHSVIEKGQTVTLRCDPISGHDNLYWYRRVMGKEIKFLLHFVKESKQDESGMPNNRFLAERTGGTYSTLKVQPAELEDSGVYFCASSMIWAGPQETQYFGPGTRLLVL.

About this clone itself: With the read ending 3 residues before the CDR3 end, the germline J gene is used to fill in that end. The chain has TRBV19 and TRBJ2-3; D may be TRBD1 (6 bases). Germline V gene sequence: CDR1 LNHDA, CDR2 SQIVND (reference sequence). The germline V and J ends were trimmed by 2 bases and 0 bases, with 6 bases remaining between them. The CDR3 has 14 residues. CDR3 bases read: TGTGCCAGTAGTATACAGGGGAGCACAGATACG. Encoded protein: CASSIQGSTDT. In full, the CDR3 reads CASSIQGSTDTQYF. Supplemented by reference TRBV19 and TRBJ2-3, the full variable domain reads DGGITQSPKYLFRKEGQNVTLSCEQNLNHDAMYWYRQDPGQGLRLIYYSQIVNDFQKGDIAEGYSVSREKKESFPLTVTSAQKNPTAFYLCASSIQGSTDTQYFGPGTRLTVL.

In regard to this clone: The sequence runs out 3 residues before the end of the CDR3; the remainder is reconstructed from the germline J gene. The chain uses TRBV19 and TRBJ1-1; 7 bases are shared with TRBD1. This CDR3 has 14 amino acids. Germline V gene data show CDR1 as LNHDA and CDR2 as SQIVND (reference sequence). The CDR3 DNA, read in part, is TGTGCCAGTAGTATGGAGGGGGCTGTCAGGGAA. It yields the protein CASSMEGAVRE. The entire CDR3 is CASSMEGAVREAFF.

Concerning this clone itself: The CDR3 end is not reached by the read, which stops 3 residues before it; the germline J gene fills it in. Within the sample, other DNA sequences also encode this same CDR3. The chain has TRBV5-1 and TRBJ1-1, with D unresolved. Germline-derived CDR1 and CDR2 are SGHRS and YFSETQ. This CDR3 has 13 amino acids. V gave up 0 bases and J gave up 1 base, with 4 bases separating them. Partial CDR3 DNA: TGCGCCAGCAGCTTGGAAGCGAACACTGAA. Amino acids: CASSLEANTE. The whole CDR3 is CASSLEANTEAFF.

In the case of this clone: The CDR3 end is not reached by the read, which stops 3 residues before it; the germline J gene fills it in. V usage is TRBV20-1 and J usage is TRBJ2-2; 12 bases align to TRBD2. This CDR3 spans 16 amino acids. Germline CDR1 and CDR2: DFQATT and SNEGSKA (reference sequence). Unmatched junction bases numbered 6, after V lost 4 bases and J lost 3 bases. CDR3 sequence reads: CSAIPSGRADTGELFF. The part of the CDR3 DNA that was read is TGCAGTGCTATCCCTAGCGGGAGGGCCGACACCGGGGAG.

In regard to this clone: The read terminates 3 residues ahead of where the CDR3 ends, so the germline J gene completes it. V gene TRBV5-1 combines with J gene TRBJ2-5; the match to TRBD2 covers 9 bases. The CDR3 has 16 amino acids. The junction had 9 bases not matched to a gene; V was cut back by 2 bases and J by 4 bases. The germline V gene has CDR1 SGHRS and CDR2 YFSETQ. The DNA read from the CDR3 is TGCGCCAGCAGCTTCCGGGGTAGCGGGAGAACAGAGACC. Translated, it gives CASSFRGSGRTET. The full CDR3 reads CASSFRGSGRTETQYF.

The CDR3 here is CASRTGNYGYTF. CDR3 DNA, as far as it was read: TGTGCCAGCAGGACAGGGAACTATGGC. The rearrangement uses TRBV6-2 or TRBV6-3 and TRBJ1-2; 7 bases agree with TRBD1. The read stops 3 residues short of the end of the CDR3; the missing end is completed from the germline J gene. With V trimmed by 6 bases and J by 2 bases, 0 bases remained unmatched. The CDR3 has 12 residues. The V gene's germline CDR1 is MNHEY and CDR2 SVGEGT.

Turning to this clone: Read sequence stops 3 residues before the CDR3 end, and the germline J gene provides the missing end. This rearrangement joins TRBV2 to TRBJ1-6; 7 bases map to TRBD1. CDR1 SNHLY and CDR2 FYNNEI come from the germline V gene. Trimming cost V 7 bases and J 10 bases; bases outside gene matches: 10. CDR3 length: 14 amino acids. The sequenced part of the CDR3 DNA is TGTGCCAGCAACAGGGGCGAGGAGAGGTCACCC. This codes for CASNRGEERSP. The CDR3 in its entirety is CASNRGEERSPLHF.

The CDR3 spells CASSLGGYNEQFF. CDR3 bases read: TGTGCCAGCAGCTTGGGGGGCTACAATGAG. The V call is TRBV11-3, the J call TRBJ2-1; weak D call: TRBD2 (6 bases). The observed sequence ends 3 residues before the CDR3 terminus, with the missing tail filled in from the germline J gene. The germline gives CDR1 SGHNT, CDR2 YENEEA. The CDR3 contains 13 residues. V lost 3 bases to trimming and J lost 3 bases, with 6 bases between them. Using reference TRBV11-3 and TRBJ2-1 for the parts outside the CDR3, the full variable domain is EAGVVQSPRYKIIEKKQPVAFWCNPISGHNTLYWYLQNLGQGPELLIRYENEEAVDDSQLPKDRFSAERLKGVDSTLKIQPAELGDSAVYLCASSLGGYNEQFFGPGTRLTVL.

With respect to this clone: The read falls 3 residues short of the CDR3 end, and the missing part is taken from the germline J gene. The J gene is TRBJ1-4, the V gene TRBV16, with D unresolved. The CDR3 loop spans 14 amino acids. Trimming left V 0 bases short and J 3 bases short, with 5 bases between. Germline values: CDR1 KGHSY, CDR2 FQNENV. CDR3 in amino acids: CASSQSPANEKLFF. The sequenced CDR3 bases are TGTGCCAGCAGCCAATCCCCCGCTAATGAAAAA.

As concerns this clone: The observed sequence ends 3 residues before the CDR3 terminus, with the missing tail filled in from the germline J gene. The V and J genes are TRBV5-1 and TRBJ2-7, with D tentatively TRBD2 (5 bases). CDR1 and CDR2 (germline): SGHRS, YFSETQ. V shed 4 bases and J shed 5 bases, with 19 bases lying between them. The CDR3 spans 15 residues. CDR3 residues: CASSTDPRRVNEQYF. The CDR3 bases that were read are TGCGCCAGCAGCACCGACCCTCGGCGGGTTAACGAG.

Notes on this clone: The read terminates 3 residues before the CDR3 end, so the remaining end is supplied by the germline J gene. J is TRBJ2-3 and V is TRBV18; D is perhaps TRBD2 (5 bases). The CDR3 consists of 21 residues. Germline V lookup: CDR1 KGHSH, CDR2 LQKENI. V lost 2 bases and J lost 3, with 30 bases in between. The CDR3 loop is CASSPSVVYWEKSSRTDTQYF. CDR3 bases read: TGTGCCAGCTCACCATCGGTGGTTTATTGGGAAAAATCTAGCAGGACAGATACG.

In the case of this clone: The read halts 3 residues ahead of the CDR3 end, with the missing end drawn from the germline J gene. This chain joins TRBV28 and TRBJ1-4, with unresolved D. Deletions cut 2 bases from V and 2 bases from J, with 9 bases between. CDR1 and CDR2 (germline): MDHEN, SYDVKM. The CDR3 is 15 amino acids. This CDR3 reads CASSLAGLTNEKLFF. The part of the CDR3 DNA that was read is TGTGCCAGCAGTTTAGCGGGTCTCACTAATGAAAAA.

CDR3 DNA (partial): TGCAGTGCGGTGGCGGCGAGTCCTCCCTACGAG. It codes for CSAVAASPPYE. The full CDR3 reads CSAVAASPPYEQYF. The V and J genes are TRBV20-1 and TRBJ2-7; D remains unclear. Read sequence stops 3 residues before the CDR3 end, and the germline J gene provides the missing end. CDR3 size: 14 residues. Trimming took 6 bases from V and 2 from J, leaving 17 bases between them. The V gene's germline CDR1 is DFQATT and CDR2 SNEGSKA (reference sequence).

Points on this clone: The read gets to within 3 residues of the CDR3 end, and the germline J gene fills in the rest. The rearrangement joins TRBV19 to TRBJ2-2, with D possibly TRBD2 on 5 matching bases. Looked up from germline, CDR1 is LNHDA and CDR2 is SQIVND (reference sequence). This CDR3 spans 14 amino acids. Trimming shortened V by 5 bases and J by 2 bases, and 9 bases separated the two germline ends. The covered CDR3 bases are TGTGCCAGTAGTGGCGGGCGAAACACCGGGGAG. This codes for CASSGGRNTGE. The whole CDR3 region reads CASSGGRNTGELFF.

With respect to this clone: The read gets to within 3 residues of the CDR3 end, and the germline J gene fills in the rest. This rearrangement joins TRBV20-1 to TRBJ2-3; maybe TRBD2 (5 bases). The CDR3 covers 15 residues. Trimming pared 3 bases from V and 2 bases from J, leaving 15 bases between. Germline CDR1 reads DFQATT; CDR2 reads SNEGSKA (reference sequence). This chain's CDR3 is CSARRVLSYTDTQYF. The covered CDR3 bases are TGCAGTGCTAGGCGGGTTCTCTCCTACACAGATACG.